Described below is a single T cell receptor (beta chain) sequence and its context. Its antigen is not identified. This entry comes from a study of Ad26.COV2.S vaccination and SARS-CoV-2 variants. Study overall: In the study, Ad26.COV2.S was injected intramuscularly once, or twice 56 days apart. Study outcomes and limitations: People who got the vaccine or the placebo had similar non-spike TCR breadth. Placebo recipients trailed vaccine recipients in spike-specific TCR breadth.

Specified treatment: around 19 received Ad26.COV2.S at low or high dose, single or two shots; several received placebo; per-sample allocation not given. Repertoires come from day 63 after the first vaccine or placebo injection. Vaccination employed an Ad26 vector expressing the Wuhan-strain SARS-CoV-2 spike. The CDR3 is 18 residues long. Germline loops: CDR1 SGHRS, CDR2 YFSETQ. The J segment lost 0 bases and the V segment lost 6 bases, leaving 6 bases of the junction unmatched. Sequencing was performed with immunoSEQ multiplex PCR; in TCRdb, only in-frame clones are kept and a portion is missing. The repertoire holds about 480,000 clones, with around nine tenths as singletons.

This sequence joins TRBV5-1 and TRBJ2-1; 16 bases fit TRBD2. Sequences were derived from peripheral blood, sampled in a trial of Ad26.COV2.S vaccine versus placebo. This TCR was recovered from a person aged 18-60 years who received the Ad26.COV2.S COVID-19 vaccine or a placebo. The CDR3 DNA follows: TGCGCCAGCACACCGGGACTAGCGGGAGGGCCCTCCTACAATGAGCAGTTCTTC. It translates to CASTPGLAGGPSYNEQFF.